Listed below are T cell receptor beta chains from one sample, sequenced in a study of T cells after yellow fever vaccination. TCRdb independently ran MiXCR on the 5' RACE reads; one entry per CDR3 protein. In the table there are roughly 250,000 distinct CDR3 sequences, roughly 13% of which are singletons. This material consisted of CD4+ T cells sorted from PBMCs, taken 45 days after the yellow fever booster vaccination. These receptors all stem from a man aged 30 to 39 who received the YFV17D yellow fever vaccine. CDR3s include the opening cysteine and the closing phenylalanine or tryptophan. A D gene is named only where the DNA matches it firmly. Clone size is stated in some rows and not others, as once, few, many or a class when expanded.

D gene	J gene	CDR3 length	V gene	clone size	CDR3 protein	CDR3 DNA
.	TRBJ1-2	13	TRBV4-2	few	CASSETQIYGYTF	TGTGCCAGCAGCGAAACACAGATCTATGGCTACACCTTC
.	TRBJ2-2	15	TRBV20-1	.	CSARGGTLGTGELFF	TGCAGTGCTAGGGGTGGGACCTTAGGAACCGGGGAGCTGTTTTTT
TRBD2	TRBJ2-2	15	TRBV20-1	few	CSARLAGVPGGELFF	TGCAGTGCTAGACTAGCGGGAGTACCGGGCGGGGAGCTGTTTTTT
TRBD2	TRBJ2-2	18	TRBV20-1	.	CSARALAGGNKPSGELFF	TGCAGTGCTAGAGCACTAGCGGGAGGCAACAAGCCATCCGGGGAGCTGTTTTTT
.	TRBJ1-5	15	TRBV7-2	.	CASSLTAQSNQPQHF	TGTGCCAGCAGCCTGACTGCACAAAGCAATCAGCCCCAGCATTTT
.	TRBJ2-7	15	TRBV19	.	CASSIRVTRDYEQYF	TGTGCCAGTAGTATCCGGGTGACTAGAGACTACGAGCAGTACTTC
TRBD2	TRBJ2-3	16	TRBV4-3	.	CASSNQGGRSTDTQYF	TGCGCCAGCAGCAACCAAGGCGGGAGGAGCACAGATACGCAGTATTTT
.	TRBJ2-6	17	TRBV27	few	CASSLGYLASGANVLTF	TGTGCCAGCAGTTTAGGTTACCTAGCTTCTGGGGCCAACGTCCTGACTTTC
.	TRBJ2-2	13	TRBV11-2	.	CAIQGVRFGELFF	TGTGCCATCCAGGGAGTCAGGTTCGGGGAGCTGTTTTTT
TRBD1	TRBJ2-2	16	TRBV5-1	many	CASNGQGNTVSGELFF	TGCGCCAGCAATGGACAGGGAAATACTGTATCCGGGGAGCTGTTTTTT
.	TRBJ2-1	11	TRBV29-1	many	CSVGGNNEQFF	TGCAGCGTTGGCGGGAACAATGAGCAGTTCTTC
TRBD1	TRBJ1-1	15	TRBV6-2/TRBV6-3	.	CASSYPGQMNTEAFF	TGTGCCAGCAGTTACCCGGGACAGATGAACACTGAAGCTTTCTTT
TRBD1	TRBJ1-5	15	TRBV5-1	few	CASSLSGGRNQPQHF	TGCGCCAGCAGCTTGTCAGGGGGCAGAAATCAGCCCCAGCATTTT
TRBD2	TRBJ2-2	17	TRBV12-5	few	CASGLGSGPENTGELFF	TGTGCTAGTGGCCTCGGTAGCGGGCCAGAGAACACCGGGGAGCTGTTTTTT
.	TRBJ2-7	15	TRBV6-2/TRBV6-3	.	CASTTRQVKSYEQYF	TGTGCCAGCACCACGAGACAGGTAAAATCCTACGAGCAGTACTTC
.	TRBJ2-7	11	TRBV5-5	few	CASSPANEQYF	TGTGCCAGCAGCCCGGCTAACGAGCAGTACTTC
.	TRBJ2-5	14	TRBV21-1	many	CANSRQGSRETQYF	TGTGCCAACAGCCGTCAGGGGAGTCGAGAGACCCAGTACTTC
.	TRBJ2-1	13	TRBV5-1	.	CASSAGTLNEQFF	TGCGCCAGCAGCGCCGGGACTTTGAATGAGCAGTTCTTC
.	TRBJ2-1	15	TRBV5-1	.	CASSWDSSSYNEQFF	TGCGCCAGCAGCTGGGACTCGAGCTCCTACAATGAGCAGTTCTTC
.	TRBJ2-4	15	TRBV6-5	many	CASSYEGGRWDIQYF	TGTGCCAGCAGTTACGAGGGCGGCAGATGGGACATTCAGTACTTC
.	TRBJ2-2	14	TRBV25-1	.	CASSAGHSTGELFF	TGTGCCAGCAGTGCAGGACACTCCACCGGGGAGCTGTTTTTT
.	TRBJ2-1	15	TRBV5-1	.	CASSRTNSDWNEQFF	TGCGCCAGCAGTCGAACAAACTCGGACTGGAATGAGCAGTTCTTC
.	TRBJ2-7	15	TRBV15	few	CATSRGGVSGTEEYF	TGTGCCACCAGCAGAGGAGGGGTTTCCGGGACCGAGGAGTACTTC
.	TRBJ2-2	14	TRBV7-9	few	CASSLGQATGELFF	TGTGCCAGCAGCTTAGGACAGGCCACCGGGGAGCTGTTTTTT
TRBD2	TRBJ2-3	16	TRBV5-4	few	CASSVPAGEVADTQYF	TGTGCCAGCAGCGTACCAGCGGGAGAGGTCGCAGATACGCAGTATTTT
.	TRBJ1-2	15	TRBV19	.	CASSISGGQHYGYTF	TGTGCCAGTAGTATAAGCGGAGGACAGCACTATGGCTACACCTTC
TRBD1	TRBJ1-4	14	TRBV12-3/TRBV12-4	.	CASSPDREGEKLFF	TGTGCCAGCAGCCCCGACAGGGAGGGCGAAAAACTGTTTTTT
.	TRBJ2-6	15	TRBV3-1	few	CASSQGGAGANVLTF	TGTGCCAGCAGTCAAGGGGGAGCTGGGGCCAACGTCCTGACTTTC
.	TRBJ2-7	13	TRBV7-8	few	CASSLVLAYEQYF	TGTGCCAGCAGCTTAGTTCTAGCCTACGAGCAGTACTTC
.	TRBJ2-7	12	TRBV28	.	CASSLTRYEQYF	TGTGCCAGCAGTTTAACCCGTTACGAGCAGTACTTC
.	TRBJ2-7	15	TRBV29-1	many	CSVEQTDRNSYEQYF	TGCAGCGTTGAACAGACTGACAGGAACTCCTACGAGCAGTACTTC
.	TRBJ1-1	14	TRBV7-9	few	CASSPATGNPEAFF	TGTGCCAGCAGCCCCGCAACAGGTAACCCTGAAGCTTTCTTT
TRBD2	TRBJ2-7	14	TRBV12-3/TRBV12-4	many	CASSLGSSGRKRYF	TGTGCCAGCAGTTTGGGGAGTAGCGGGAGGAAGCGGTACTTC
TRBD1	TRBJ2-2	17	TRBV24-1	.	CATSGLTGGSGTGELFF	TGTGCCACCAGTGGGCTAACAGGGGGCAGCGGCACCGGGGAGCTGTTTTTT
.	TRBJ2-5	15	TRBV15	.	CATSRDMGSQETQYF	TGTGCCACCAGCAGAGATATGGGCAGCCAAGAGACCCAGTACTTC
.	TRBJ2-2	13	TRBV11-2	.	CASSFRESGELFF	TGTGCCAGCAGCTTTCGGGAGAGTGGGGAGCTGTTTTTT
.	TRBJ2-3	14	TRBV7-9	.	CASSQSGAGDTQYF	TGTGCCAGCAGCCAGAGTGGAGCAGGAGATACGCAGTATTTT
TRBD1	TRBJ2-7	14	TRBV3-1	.	CASSQTGQGYEQYF	TGTGCCAGCAGCCAGACGGGACAGGGGTACGAGCAGTACTTC
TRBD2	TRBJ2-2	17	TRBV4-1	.	CASSQDPGLAGVGELFF	TGCGCCAGCAGCCAAGATCCCGGGCTAGCGGGAGTCGGGGAGCTGTTTTTT
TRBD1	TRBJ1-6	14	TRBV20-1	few	CSAAFDRVNSPLHF	TGCAGTGCTGCCTTTGACAGGGTGAATTCACCCCTCCACTTT
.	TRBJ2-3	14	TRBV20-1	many	CSASSAGRGDTQYF	TGCAGTGCTAGTTCGGCAGGGAGAGGAGATACGCAGTATTTT
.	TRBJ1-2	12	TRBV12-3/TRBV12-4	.	CASGRTDYGYTF	TGTGCCAGCGGCCGGACGGACTATGGCTACACCTTC
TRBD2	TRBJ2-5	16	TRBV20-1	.	CSARDLGGRGYETQYF	TGCAGTGCTAGAGATCTGGGCGGGAGGGGTTACGAGACCCAGTACTTC
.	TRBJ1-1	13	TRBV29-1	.	CSVPQQGGTEAFF	TGCAGCGTCCCTCAACAGGGAGGGACTGAAGCTTTCTTT
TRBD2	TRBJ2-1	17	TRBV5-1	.	CASRTSALAGSYNEQFF	TGCGCCAGCAGGACCTCTGCCCTAGCGGGTTCCTACAATGAGCAGTTCTTC
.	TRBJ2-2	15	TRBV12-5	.	CASGPQVPNTGELFF	TGTGCTAGTGGTCCACAGGTACCGAACACCGGGGAGCTGTTTTTT
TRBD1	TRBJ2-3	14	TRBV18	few	CASSPPGQGDTQYF	TGTGCCAGCTCACCGCCGGGACAGGGGGATACGCAGTATTTT
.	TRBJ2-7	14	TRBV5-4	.	CASSLQQGTYEQYF	TGTGCCAGCAGCTTACAACAGGGAACCTACGAGCAGTACTTC
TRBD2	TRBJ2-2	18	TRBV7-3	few	CASSLISSGTSNTGELFF	TGTGCCAGCAGCTTAATCTCTAGCGGGACATCGAACACCGGGGAGCTGTTTTTT
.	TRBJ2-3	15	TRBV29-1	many	CSVEGVPGDTDTQYF	TGCAGCGTTGAAGGAGTCCCGGGAGACACAGATACGCAGTATTTT
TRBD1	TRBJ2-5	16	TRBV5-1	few	CASSLGAGTGRETQYF	TGCGCCAGCAGCTTGGGTGCCGGGACAGGCAGGGAGACCCAGTACTTC
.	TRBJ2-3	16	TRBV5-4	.	CASSSKKIDTTDTQYF	TGTGCCAGCAGTTCCAAAAAGATCGACACCACAGATACGCAGTATTTT
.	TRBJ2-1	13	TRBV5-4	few	CASSRQSYNEQFF	TGTGCCAGCAGCCGCCAGTCCTACAATGAGCAGTTCTTC
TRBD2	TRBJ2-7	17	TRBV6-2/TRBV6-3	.	CASSYTYSTSGSPEQYF	TGTGCCAGCAGTTACACCTACTCGACTAGCGGGAGCCCCGAGCAGTACTTC
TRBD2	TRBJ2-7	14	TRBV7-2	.	CASSFRSGRHEQYF	TGTGCCAGCAGCTTTCGGAGCGGGAGACACGAGCAGTACTTC
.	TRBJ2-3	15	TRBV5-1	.	CASSSRQSSTDTQYF	TGCGCCAGCAGCTCCCGACAGAGTAGCACAGATACGCAGTATTTT
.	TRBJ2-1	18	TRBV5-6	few	CASSPTEGVLLLVNEQFF	TGTGCCAGCAGCCCTACAGAGGGGGTACTCCTACTGGTCAATGAGCAGTTCTTC